This is a list of T cell receptor beta chains from one sample in a study of blood T cells in healthy people across ages. TCRdb redid the calling of the 5' RACE reads with MiXCR, one entry per CDR3 protein. The sample lists about 1 million distinct CDR3 sequences; roughly 45% were seen once. Sequenced material: blood. These receptor sequences come from an older woman in good health. The CDR3 runs from the conserved cysteine through the conserved F or W. D genes are given only for firm matches.

d_call: -
j_call: TRBJ2-1
v_call: TRBV6-5
cdr3_aa: CASSYTKGSYNEQFF

d_call: TRBD1
j_call: TRBJ2-5
v_call: TRBV20-1
cdr3_aa: CSARARDRGRREQYF

d_call: -
j_call: TRBJ2-5
v_call: TRBV2
cdr3_aa: CASKGEGETQYF

d_call: -
j_call: TRBJ2-3
v_call: TRBV20-1
cdr3_aa: CSAQSPRTDTQYF

d_call: TRBD2
j_call: -
v_call: TRBV11-2
cdr3_aa: CASSPWTSGRAETQYF

d_call: -
j_call: TRBJ2-7
v_call: TRBV27
cdr3_aa: CASSPLGEGGKVEQYF

d_call: -
j_call: TRBJ2-1
v_call: TRBV11-2
cdr3_aa: CASSLGTTTGEQFF

d_call: TRBD1
j_call: TRBJ2-7
v_call: TRBV27
cdr3_aa: CASTRGQGVYEQYF

d_call: -
j_call: TRBJ2-3
v_call: TRBV2
cdr3_aa: CASSVRPGSTDTQYF

d_call: -
j_call: TRBJ2-5
v_call: TRBV29-1
cdr3_aa: CSVVVGETQYF

d_call: -
j_call: TRBJ2-4
v_call: TRBV5-1
cdr3_aa: CASSLVGTGVGDEQYF

d_call: -
j_call: TRBJ2-3
v_call: TRBV5-1
cdr3_aa: CASSHPGGDTQYF

d_call: TRBD2
j_call: TRBJ2-7
v_call: TRBV6-1
cdr3_aa: CASSEEGLAGRAYNEQYF

d_call: TRBD2
j_call: TRBJ2-5
v_call: TRBV5-1
cdr3_aa: CASSGIAGKDEQYF

d_call: -
j_call: TRBJ1-4
v_call: TRBV4-2
cdr3_aa: CASSQEGGDDEKLFF

d_call: -
j_call: TRBJ2-1
v_call: TRBV2
cdr3_aa: CASSEWEREQGNEQFF